This T cell receptor beta chain came from a study of immune characterization of retroperitoneal liposarcoma. A remark on this clonotype: A junction boundary mismatches the germline segment, possibly from a read error.

TCRdb analysed the PCR reads with MiXCR anew, one entry per CDR3 protein. Of roughly 10,000 distinct CDR3 sequences listed, 25% to 30% are singletons. This receptor was obtained from a male donor with retroperitoneal liposarcoma. The sample consisted of tumor tissue.

The CDR3 protein is CAISVATALETHYF. CDR3 DNA: TGTGCCATCAGTGTCGCGACGGCTCTGGAGACCCACTACTTT. The chain carries TRBV10-3 and TRBJ2-7, with D uncertain. CDR1 and CDR2 (germline): ENHRY, SYGVKD. CDR3 length equals 14 residues.